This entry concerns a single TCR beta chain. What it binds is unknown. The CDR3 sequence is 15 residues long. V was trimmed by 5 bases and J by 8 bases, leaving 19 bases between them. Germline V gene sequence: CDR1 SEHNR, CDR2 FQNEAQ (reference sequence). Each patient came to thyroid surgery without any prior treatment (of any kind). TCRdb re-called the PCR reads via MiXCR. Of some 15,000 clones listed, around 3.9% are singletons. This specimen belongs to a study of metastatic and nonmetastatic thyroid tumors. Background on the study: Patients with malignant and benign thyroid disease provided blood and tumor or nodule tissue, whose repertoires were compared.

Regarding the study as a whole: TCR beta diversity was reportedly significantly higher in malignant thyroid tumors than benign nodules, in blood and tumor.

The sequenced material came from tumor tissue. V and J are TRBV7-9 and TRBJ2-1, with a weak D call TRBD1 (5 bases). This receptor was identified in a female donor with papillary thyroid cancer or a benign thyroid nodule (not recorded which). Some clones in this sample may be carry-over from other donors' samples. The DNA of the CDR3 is TGTGCCAGCAGCCGGGCCGGGCCCCAGGGCGATGAGCAGTTCTTC. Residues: CASSRAGPQGDEQFF.